This note documents a single T cell receptor (beta chain) sequence. The antigen is unknown. The table came from immunoSEQ multiplex PCR; TCRdb's copy has only in-frame clones and leaves some out. Among about 12,000 clones listed, 70% to 85% were seen once. The data belong to a study of CD4 T cells in relation to SARS-CoV-2 and coronaviruses. The wider study: Controls used an HIV-1 Nef peptide pool or no peptide.

CD4+ T cells from unexposed donors were obtained before the COVID-19 pandemic (2011-2018). CD4+ T cells were isolated from the cells after roughly 11 days of culture. Cells permitting, SARS-CoV-2 S/N and four cold-coronavirus spikes were tested on unexposed-donor CD4+ T cells. PBMCs were plated at two million per well in IL-2-containing medium. This sequence was found in a human donor in good health. Sequences were obtained from CD4+ T cells from PBMCs, cultured in vitro.

For the CDR3, the DNA is TGTGCCAGCAGCCAAGATCTCGGGACAGCAACCTACGAGCAGTACTTC. Protein: CASSQDLGTATYEQYF. V usage is TRBV3-1 (or the pseudogene TRBV3-2) and J usage is TRBJ2-7; the match to TRBD1 covers 7 bases. In germline, CDR1 is LGHDT, CDR2 YNNKEL (reference sequence). The CDR3 loop spans 16 amino acids. J lost 2 bases, V lost 0 bases, and 7 bases had no gene match.